The source of this T cell receptor beta chain is a study of blood T cell repertoires in COVID-19. Study details: Sites in the United States, Italy and Spain provided acute and convalescent COVID-19 samples.

Profiled with immunoSEQ multiplex PCR; TCRdb holds only in-frame clones, not every one. In the table there are 220,000 or so clones, 85% to 90% of which are singletons. Participants' reported clinical history set cohort assignment. The CDR3 runs to 15 residues. V was clipped by 4 bases and J by 3 bases, with 17 bases between them. Germline CDR1 reads SGHRS; CDR2 reads YFSETQ. V gene TRBV5-1 combines with J gene TRBJ2-7; perhaps TRBD1 as D (6 bases). The specimen was PBMCs or T cells enriched from blood (not recorded which). The sequence came from a man between 50 and 59 years old who had been exposed to COVID-19. The CDR3 coding sequence is TGCGCCAGCAGCCCCCTGGACAGCCTTGTCTACGAGCAGTACTTC. Translation: CASSPLDSLVYEQYF.